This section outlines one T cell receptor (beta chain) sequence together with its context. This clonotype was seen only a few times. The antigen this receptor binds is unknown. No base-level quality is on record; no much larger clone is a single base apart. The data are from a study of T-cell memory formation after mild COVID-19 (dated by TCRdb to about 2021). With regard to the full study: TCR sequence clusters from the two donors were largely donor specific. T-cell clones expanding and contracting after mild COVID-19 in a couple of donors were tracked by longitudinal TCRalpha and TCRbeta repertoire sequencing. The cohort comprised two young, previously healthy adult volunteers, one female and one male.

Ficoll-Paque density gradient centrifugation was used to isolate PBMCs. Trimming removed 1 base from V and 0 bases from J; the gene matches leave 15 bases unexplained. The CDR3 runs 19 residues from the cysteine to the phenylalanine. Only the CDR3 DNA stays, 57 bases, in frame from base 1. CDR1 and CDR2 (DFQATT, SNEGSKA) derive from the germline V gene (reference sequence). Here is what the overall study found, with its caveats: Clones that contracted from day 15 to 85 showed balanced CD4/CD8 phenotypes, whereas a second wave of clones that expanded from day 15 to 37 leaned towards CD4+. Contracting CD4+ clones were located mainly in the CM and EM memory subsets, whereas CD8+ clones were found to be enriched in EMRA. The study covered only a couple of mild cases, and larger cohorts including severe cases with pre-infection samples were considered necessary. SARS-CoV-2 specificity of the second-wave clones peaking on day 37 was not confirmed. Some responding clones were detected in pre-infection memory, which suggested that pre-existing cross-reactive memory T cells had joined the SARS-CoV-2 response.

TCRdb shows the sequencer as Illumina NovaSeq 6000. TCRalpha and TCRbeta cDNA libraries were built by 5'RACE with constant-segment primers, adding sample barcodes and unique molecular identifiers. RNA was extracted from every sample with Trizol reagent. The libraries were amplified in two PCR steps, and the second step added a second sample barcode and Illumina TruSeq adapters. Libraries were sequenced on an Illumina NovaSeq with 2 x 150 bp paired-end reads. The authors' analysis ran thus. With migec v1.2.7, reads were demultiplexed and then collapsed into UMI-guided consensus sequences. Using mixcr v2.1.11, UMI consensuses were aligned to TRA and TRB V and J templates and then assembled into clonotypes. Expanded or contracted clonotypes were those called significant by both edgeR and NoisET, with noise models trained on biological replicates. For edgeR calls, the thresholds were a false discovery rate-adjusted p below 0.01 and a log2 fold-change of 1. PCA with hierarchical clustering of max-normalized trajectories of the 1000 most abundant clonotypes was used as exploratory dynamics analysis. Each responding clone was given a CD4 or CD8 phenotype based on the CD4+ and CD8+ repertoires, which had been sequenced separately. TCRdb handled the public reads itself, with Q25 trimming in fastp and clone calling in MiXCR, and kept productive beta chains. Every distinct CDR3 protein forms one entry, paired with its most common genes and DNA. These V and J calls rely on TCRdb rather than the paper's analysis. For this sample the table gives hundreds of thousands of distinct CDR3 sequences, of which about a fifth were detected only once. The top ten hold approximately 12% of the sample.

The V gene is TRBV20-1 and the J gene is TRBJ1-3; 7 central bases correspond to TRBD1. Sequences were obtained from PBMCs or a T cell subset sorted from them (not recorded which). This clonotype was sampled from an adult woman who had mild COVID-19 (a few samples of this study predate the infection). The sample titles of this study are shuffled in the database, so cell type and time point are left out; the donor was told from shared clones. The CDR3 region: CSARGNHPGQPSSGNTIYF. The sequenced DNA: TGCAGTGCTAGAGGAAATCATCCGGGACAGCCGAGCTCTGGAAACACCATATATTTT.